This is a list of T cell receptor beta chains from one sample in a study of long-term antiretroviral therapy in people with HIV. The method was immunoSEQ multiplex PCR; TCRdb's version includes in-frame clones alone and lacks a portion of them. This repertoire shows about 35,000 clones, about 94% found once; its top ten account for 3.6%. The sequencing here drew on unsorted PBMCs, taken 4.1 years after starting antiretroviral therapy. The receptors shown here come from a woman in her 50s with HIV. The CDR3 runs from the conserved cysteine through the conserved F or W. Fields, in order: D gene, V gene, J gene, clone size, CDR3 protein, CDR3 DNA. A D gene is named only where the DNA matches it firmly. Where a row states a size, it is once, few, many or the class of an expanded clone; other rows omit it.

TRBD1	TRBV7-2	TRBJ2-7	.	CASSLVGQGADEQYF	TGTGCCAGCAGCTTAGTGGGACAGGGGGCCGACGAGCAGTACTTC
.	TRBV18	TRBJ2-7	.	CASSPTPESSYEQYF	TGTGCCAGCTCACCCACCCCGGAAAGCTCCTACGAGCAGTACTTC
TRBD2	TRBV25-1	TRBJ2-3	.	CASSTSGGITDTQYF	TGTGCCAGCTCGACTAGCGGGGGGATAACAGATACGCAGTATTTT
.	TRBV2	TRBJ2-7	.	CASSGRELSYYEQYF	TGTGCCAGCAGTGGGAGAGAACTGAGCTACTACGAGCAGTACTTC
.	TRBV11-2	TRBJ2-4	.	CASSLGNIQYF	TGTGCCAGCAGCTTAGGTAACATTCAGTACTTC
.	TRBV11-1	TRBJ2-7	.	CASSPRLSAYEQYF	TGTGCCAGCAGCCCACGACTTTCTGCCTACGAGCAGTACTTC
.	TRBV4-1	TRBJ2-1	once	CASSQDRPREQFF	TGCGCCAGCAGCCAAGATCGGCCCCGTGAGCAGTTCTTC
.	TRBV29-1	TRBJ2-5	.	CSVVGGSVETQYF	TGCAGCGTTGTTGGAGGGTCCGTCGAGACCCAGTACTTC
.	TRBV2	TRBJ2-1	.	CASSLGPYNEQFF	TGTGCCAGCAGTTTGGGTCCCTACAATGAGCAGTTCTTC
TRBD1	TRBV10-3	TRBJ1-2	once	CAISEARTGVDYGYTF	TGTGCCATCAGTGAGGCCAGAACAGGGGTAGACTATGGCTACACCTTC
TRBD2	TRBV10-3	TRBJ2-7	.	CAISENGGGSNEQYF	TGTGCCATCAGTGAAAACGGCGGGGGGAGCAACGAGCAGTACTTC
TRBD2	TRBV2	TRBJ2-3	.	CASSKRSGGSADTQYF	TGTGCCAGCAGTAAGCGGAGCGGGGGGAGCGCAGATACGCAGTATTTT
.	TRBV27	TRBJ2-5	.	CASSFGETYQETQYF	TGTGCCAGCAGTTTCGGGGAGACATACCAAGAGACCCAGTACTTC
TRBD1	TRBV2	TRBJ1-1	.	CASRDRDRGANTEAFF	TGTGCCAGCAGAGACCGGGACAGGGGGGCAAACACTGAAGCTTTCTTT
.	TRBV19	TRBJ1-4	.	CASTPSAGRGNEKLFF	TGTGCCAGTACCCCTTCCGCAGGGCGGGGTAATGAAAAACTGTTTTTT
TRBD1	TRBV5-4	TRBJ2-4	.	CASSLGGTVAKNIQYF	TGTGCCAGCAGCTTGGGGGGGACAGTAGCCAAAAACATTCAGTACTTC
TRBD2	TRBV6-5	TRBJ2-3	.	CASSLGTSGGGNTQYF	TGTGCCAGCAGTTTGGGGACTAGCGGGGGGGGAAATACGCAGTATTTT
.	TRBV7-8	TRBJ2-4	.	CASSPERAEAKNIQYF	TGTGCCAGCAGCCCGGAGCGAGCGGAAGCCAAAAACATTCAGTACTTC
TRBD1	TRBV29-1	TRBJ2-7	.	CSVERGPSYEQYF	TGCAGCGTTGAAAGGGGGCCATCCTACGAGCAGTACTTC
.	TRBV6-4	TRBJ1-2	.	CASSEYRHHGSTF	TGTGCCAGCAGTGAATATAGGCACCATGGCTCCACCTTC
.	TRBV7-6	TRBJ1-6	.	CASSSDIFNSPLHF	TGTGCCAGCAGCTCGGACATTTTTAATTCACCCCTCCACTTT
.	TRBV11-2	TRBJ1-3	.	CASSFTGSSGNTIYF	TGTGCCAGCAGCTTTACCGGGAGTTCTGGAAACACCATATATTTT
.	TRBV27	TRBJ1-6	once	CASSPPSGSYREPLHF	TGTGCCAGCAGCCCGCCATCGGGGTCATATAGGGAACCCCTCCACTTT
.	TRBV29-1	TRBJ1-2	.	CSVEPSSSGGYTF	TGCAGCGTTGAACCAAGCTCGTCGGGGGGCTACACCTTC
.	TRBV15	TRBJ2-5	.	CATSRDRGNQETQYF	TGTGCCACCAGCAGAGACAGGGGTAACCAAGAGACCCAGTACTTC
.	TRBV6-5	TRBJ2-1	.	CASTSGALHEQFF	TGTGCCAGCACCTCGGGGGCTCTCCATGAGCAGTTCTTC
.	TRBV7-9	TRBJ2-5	.	CASSLLETQYF	TGTGCCAGCAGCTTACTAGAGACCCAGTACTTC
TRBD2	TRBV5-1	TRBJ2-1	.	CASSPARGGFSYNEQFF	TGCGCCAGCAGCCCAGCCCGGGGGGGGTTTTCCTACAATGAGCAGTTCTTC
TRBD1	TRBV7-9	TRBJ2-3	.	CASSLEDRAYF	TGTGCCAGCAGCTTAGAGGACAGGGCGTATTTT
.	TRBV7-3	TRBJ2-5	.	CASSLGQWGAGETQYF	TGTGCCAGCAGCCTGGGTCAATGGGGGGCAGGGGAGACCCAGTACTTC
.	TRBV11-2	TRBJ1-4	.	CASSDWNSNEKLFF	TGTGCCAGCAGCGATTGGAATTCTAATGAAAAACTGTTTTTT
TRBD1	TRBV7-2	TRBJ2-7	.	CASSYRQGAVIEQYF	TGTGCCAGCAGTTACCGACAGGGGGCGGTCATCGAGCAGTACTTC
.	TRBV9	TRBJ2-1	.	CASSVGTFSYNEQFF	TGTGCCAGCAGCGTCGGCACTTTCTCCTACAATGAGCAGTTCTTC
TRBD1	TRBV2	TRBJ2-7	.	CASSEGTGRIYEQYF	TGTGCCAGCAGTGAGGGGACAGGTCGAATCTACGAGCAGTACTTC
.	TRBV6-1	TRBJ2-7	.	CASSNPATGAYEQYF	TGTGCCAGCAGCAATCCAGCGACAGGCGCCTACGAGCAGTACTTC
.	TRBV5-1	TRBJ1-2	.	CASSLGSANYGYTF	TGCGCCAGCAGCTTGGGGTCAGCTAACTATGGCTACACCTTC
TRBD1	TRBV5-1	TRBJ1-5	.	CASSSWTGGHSNQPQHF	TGCGCCAGCAGCTCGTGGACAGGGGGCCATAGCAATCAGCCCCAGCATTTT
TRBD2	TRBV27	TRBJ2-5	.	CASSQLAGRETQYF	TGTGCCAGCAGTCAACTAGCGGGGAGGGAGACCCAGTACTTC
.	TRBV7-9	TRBJ1-1	.	CASSKTGIEAFF	TGTGCCAGCAGCAAAACAGGGATTGAAGCTTTCTTT
TRBD1	TRBV29-1	TRBJ2-3	.	CSVAHRAGGTDTQYF	TGCAGCGTTGCCCATCGTGCAGGGGGTACAGATACGCAGTATTTT
.	TRBV5-6	TRBJ1-2	.	CASSLADDYGYTF	TGTGCCAGCAGCTTGGCGGACGACTATGGCTACACCTTC
.	TRBV29-1	TRBJ1-4	.	CSAVGTPGSRNEKLFF	TGCAGCGCCGTGGGAACCCCGGGAAGTAGGAATGAAAAACTGTTTTTT